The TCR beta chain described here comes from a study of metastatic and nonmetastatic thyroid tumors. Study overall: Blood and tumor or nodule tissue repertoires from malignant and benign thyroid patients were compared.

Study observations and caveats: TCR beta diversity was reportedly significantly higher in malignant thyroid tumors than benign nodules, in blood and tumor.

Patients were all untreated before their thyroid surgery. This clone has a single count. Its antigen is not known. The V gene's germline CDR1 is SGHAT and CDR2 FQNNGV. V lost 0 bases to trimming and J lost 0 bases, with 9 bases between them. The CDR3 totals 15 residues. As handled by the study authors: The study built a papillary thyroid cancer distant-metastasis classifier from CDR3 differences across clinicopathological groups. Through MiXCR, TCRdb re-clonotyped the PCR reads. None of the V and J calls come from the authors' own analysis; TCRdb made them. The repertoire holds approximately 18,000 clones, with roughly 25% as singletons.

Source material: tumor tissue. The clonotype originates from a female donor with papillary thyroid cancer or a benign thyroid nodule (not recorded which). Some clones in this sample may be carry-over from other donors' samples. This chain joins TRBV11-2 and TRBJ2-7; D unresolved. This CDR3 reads CASSLDLGRSYEQYF. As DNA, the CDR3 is TGTGCCAGCAGCTTAGATTTGGGCCGCTCCTACGAGCAGTACTTC.